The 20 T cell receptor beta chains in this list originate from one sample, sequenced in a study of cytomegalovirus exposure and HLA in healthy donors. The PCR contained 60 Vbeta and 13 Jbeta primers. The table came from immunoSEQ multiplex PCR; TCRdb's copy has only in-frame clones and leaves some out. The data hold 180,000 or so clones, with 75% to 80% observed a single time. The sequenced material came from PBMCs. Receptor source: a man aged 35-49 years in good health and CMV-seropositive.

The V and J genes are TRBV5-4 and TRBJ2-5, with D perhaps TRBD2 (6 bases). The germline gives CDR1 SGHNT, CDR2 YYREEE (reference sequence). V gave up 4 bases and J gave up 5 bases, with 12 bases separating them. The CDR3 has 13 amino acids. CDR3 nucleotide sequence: TGTGCCAGCAGCGAAGGGAGGCGCGAGACCCAGTACTTC. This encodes CASSEGRRETQYF.

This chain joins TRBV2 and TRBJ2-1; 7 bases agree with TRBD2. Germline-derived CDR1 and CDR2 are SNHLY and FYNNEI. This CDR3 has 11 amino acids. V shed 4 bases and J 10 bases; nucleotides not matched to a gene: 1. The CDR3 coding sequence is TGTGCCAGCAGTGTACTAGCGGAGCAGTTCTTC. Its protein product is CASSVLAEQFF.

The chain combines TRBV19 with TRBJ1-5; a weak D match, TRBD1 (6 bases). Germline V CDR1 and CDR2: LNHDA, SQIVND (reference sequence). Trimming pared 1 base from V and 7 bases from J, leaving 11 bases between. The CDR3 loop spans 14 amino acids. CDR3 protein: CASSIAGVDQPQHF. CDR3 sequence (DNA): TGTGCCAGTAGTATAGCAGGGGTAGACCAGCCCCAGCATTTT.

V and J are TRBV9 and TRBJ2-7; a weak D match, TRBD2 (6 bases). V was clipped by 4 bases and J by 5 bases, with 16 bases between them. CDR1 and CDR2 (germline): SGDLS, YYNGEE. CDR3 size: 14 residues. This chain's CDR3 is CASSTRSPSDEQYF. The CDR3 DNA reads TGTGCCAGCAGCACGAGGTCTCCTAGCGACGAGCAGTACTTC. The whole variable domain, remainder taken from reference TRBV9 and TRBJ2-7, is DSGVTQTPKHLITATGQRVTLRCSPRSGDLSVYWYQQSLDQGLQFLIQYYNGEERAKGNILERFSAQQFPDLHSELNLSSLELGDSALYFCASSTRSPSDEQYFGPGTRLTVT.

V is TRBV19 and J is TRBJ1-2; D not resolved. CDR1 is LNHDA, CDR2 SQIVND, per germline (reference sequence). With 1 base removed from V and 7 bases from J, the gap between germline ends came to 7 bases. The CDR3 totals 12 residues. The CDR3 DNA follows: TGTGCCAGTAGTATAGGTTATCCTGGCTACACCTTC. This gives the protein CASSIGYPGYTF. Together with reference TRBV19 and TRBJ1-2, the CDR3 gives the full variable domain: DGGITQSPKYLFRKEGQNVTLSCEQNLNHDAMYWYRQDPGQGLRLIYYSQIVNDFQKGDIAEGYSVSREKKESFPLTVTSAQKNPTAFYLCASSIGYPGYTFGSGTRLTVV.

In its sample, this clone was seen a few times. As DNA, the CDR3 is TGCGCCAGCTCTCCAGGGGCAAATCAGCCCCAGCATTTT. Translated, it gives CASSPGANQPQHF. V gene TRBV5-1 combines with J gene TRBJ1-5; D may be TRBD1 (6 bases). Germline V gives CDR1 SGHRS, CDR2 YFSETQ. The V and J ends lost 7 bases and 4 bases respectively, with 12 bases between them. The CDR3 length is 13 residues.

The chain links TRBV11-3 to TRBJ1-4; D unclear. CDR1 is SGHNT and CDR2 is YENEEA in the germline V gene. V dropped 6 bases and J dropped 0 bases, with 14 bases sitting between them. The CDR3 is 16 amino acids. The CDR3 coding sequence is TGTGCCAGCAGGCTGTCTTTGGGAGCAACTAATGAAAAACTGTTTTTT. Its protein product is CASRLSLGATNEKLFF.

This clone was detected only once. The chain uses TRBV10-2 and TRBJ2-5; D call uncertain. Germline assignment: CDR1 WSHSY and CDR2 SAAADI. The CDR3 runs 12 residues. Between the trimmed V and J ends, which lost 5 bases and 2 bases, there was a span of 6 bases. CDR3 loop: CASSQLQETQYF. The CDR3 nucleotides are TGCGCCAGCAGTCAGTTACAAGAGACCCAGTACTTC.

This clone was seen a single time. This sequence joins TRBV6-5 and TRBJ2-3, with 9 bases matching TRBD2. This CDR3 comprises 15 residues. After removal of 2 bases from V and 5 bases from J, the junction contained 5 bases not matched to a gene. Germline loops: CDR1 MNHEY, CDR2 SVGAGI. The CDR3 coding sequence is TGTGCCAGCAGTTACAGGCGCGGGAGGGGAGATACGCAGTATTTT. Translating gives CASSYRRGRGDTQYF.

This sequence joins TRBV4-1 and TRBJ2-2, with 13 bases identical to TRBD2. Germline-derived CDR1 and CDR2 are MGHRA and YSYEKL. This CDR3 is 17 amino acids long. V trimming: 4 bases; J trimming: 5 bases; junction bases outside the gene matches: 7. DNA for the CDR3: TGCGCCAGCAGCCCCGGGGGACTAGCGGGACCTACCGGGGAGCTGTTTTTT. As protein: CASSPGGLAGPTGELFF.

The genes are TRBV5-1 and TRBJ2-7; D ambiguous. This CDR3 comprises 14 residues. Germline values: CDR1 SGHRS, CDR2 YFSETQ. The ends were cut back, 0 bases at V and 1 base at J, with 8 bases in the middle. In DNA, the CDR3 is TGCGCCAGCAGCTTGGGGTTCAGTTCCTACGAGCAGTACTTC. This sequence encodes CASSLGFSSYEQYF.

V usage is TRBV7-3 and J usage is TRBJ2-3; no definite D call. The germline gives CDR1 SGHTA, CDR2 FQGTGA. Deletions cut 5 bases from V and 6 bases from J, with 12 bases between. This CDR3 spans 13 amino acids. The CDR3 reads CASSEKNSDTQYF. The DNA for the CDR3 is TGTGCCAGCAGCGAAAAGAACAGTGATACGCAGTATTTT.

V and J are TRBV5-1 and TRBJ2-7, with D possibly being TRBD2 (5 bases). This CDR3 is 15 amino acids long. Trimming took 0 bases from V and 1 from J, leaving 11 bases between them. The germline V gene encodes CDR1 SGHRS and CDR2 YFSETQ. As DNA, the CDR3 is TGCGCCAGCAGCTTGGAGGGTTCGGGGTCCTACGAGCAGTACTTC. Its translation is CASSLEGSGSYEQYF.

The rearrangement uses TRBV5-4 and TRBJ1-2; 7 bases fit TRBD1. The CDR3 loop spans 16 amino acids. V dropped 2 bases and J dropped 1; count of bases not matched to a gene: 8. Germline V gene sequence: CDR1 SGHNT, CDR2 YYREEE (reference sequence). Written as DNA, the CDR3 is TGTGCCAGCAGCTTAATTATCGGGACAGTTAACTATGGCTACACCTTC. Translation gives CASSLIIGTVNYGYTF. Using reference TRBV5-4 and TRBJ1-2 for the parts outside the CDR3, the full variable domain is ETGVTQSPTHLIKTRGQQVTLRCSSQSGHNTVSWYQQALGQGPQFIFQYYREEENGRGNFPPRFSGLQFPNYSSELNVNALELDDSALYLCASSLIIGTVNYGYTFGSGTRLTVV.

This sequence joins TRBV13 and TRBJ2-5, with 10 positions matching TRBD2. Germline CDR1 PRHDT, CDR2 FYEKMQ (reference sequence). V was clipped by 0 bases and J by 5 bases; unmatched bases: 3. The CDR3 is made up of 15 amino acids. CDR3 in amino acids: CASSLGSSGSETQYF. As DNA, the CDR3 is TGTGCCAGCAGCTTAGGGTCTAGCGGGAGTGAGACCCAGTACTTC. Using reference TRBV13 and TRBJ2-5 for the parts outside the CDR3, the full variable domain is AAGVIQSPRHLIKEKRETATLKCYPIPRHDTVYWYQQGPGQDPQFLISFYEKMQSDKGSIPDRFSAQQFSDYHSELNMSSLELGDSALYFCASSLGSSGSETQYFGPGTRLLVL.

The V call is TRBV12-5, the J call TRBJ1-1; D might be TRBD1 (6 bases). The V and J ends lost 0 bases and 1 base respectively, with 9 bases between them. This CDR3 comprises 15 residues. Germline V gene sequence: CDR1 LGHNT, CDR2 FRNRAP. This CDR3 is CASGLVGQKNTEAFF. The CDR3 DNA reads TGTGCTAGTGGTTTGGTAGGACAGAAGAACACTGAAGCTTTCTTT.

The CDR3 DNA reads TGTGCCACCAGCAGAGACCCGGGGGGGTACGAGCAGTACTTC. It specifies CATSRDPGGYEQYF. The J gene is TRBJ2-7, the V gene TRBV15; 8 bases fit TRBD2. The CDR3 totals 14 residues. Germline V gene data show CDR1 as LNHNV and CDR2 as YYDKDF (reference sequence). The V segment lost 0 bases and the J segment 4 bases; nucleotides outside the gene matches: 2.

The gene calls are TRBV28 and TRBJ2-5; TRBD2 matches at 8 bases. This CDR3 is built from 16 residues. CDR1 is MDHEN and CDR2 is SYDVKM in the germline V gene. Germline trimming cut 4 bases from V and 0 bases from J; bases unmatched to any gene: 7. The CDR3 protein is CASSSGGAGYQETQYF. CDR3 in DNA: TGTGCCAGCAGTTCGGGGGGGGCGGGGTACCAAGAGACCCAGTACTTC.

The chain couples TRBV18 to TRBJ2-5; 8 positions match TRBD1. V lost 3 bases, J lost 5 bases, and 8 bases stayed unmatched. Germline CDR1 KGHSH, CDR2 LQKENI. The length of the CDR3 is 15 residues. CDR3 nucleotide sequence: TGTGCCAGCTCACCGCGACAGGGGAATGCGGAGACCCAGTACTTC. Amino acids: CASSPRQGNAETQYF. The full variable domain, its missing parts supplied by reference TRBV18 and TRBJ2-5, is NAGVMQNPRHLVRRRGQEARLRCSPMKGHSHVYWYRQLPEEGLKFMVYLQKENIIDESGMPKERFSAEFPKEGPSILRIQQVVRGDSAAYFCASSPRQGNAETQYFGPGTRLLVL.

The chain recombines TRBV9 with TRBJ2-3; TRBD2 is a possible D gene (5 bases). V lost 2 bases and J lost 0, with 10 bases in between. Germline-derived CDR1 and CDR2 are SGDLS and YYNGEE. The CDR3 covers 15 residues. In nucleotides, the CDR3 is TGTGCCAGCAGCGTTGAGGGATTTAGCACAGATACGCAGTATTTT. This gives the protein CASSVEGFSTDTQYF.